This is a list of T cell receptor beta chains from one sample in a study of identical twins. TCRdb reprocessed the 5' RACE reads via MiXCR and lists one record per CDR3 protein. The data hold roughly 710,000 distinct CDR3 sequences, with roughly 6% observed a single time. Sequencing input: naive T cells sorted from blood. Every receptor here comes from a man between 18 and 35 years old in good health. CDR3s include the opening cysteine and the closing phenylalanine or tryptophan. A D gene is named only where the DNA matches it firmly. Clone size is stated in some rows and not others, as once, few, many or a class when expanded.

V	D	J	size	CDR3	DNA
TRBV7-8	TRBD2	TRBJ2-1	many	CASSPSAGAFNEQFF	TGTGCCAGCAGCCCCTCGGCGGGAGCGTTCAATGAGCAGTTCTTC
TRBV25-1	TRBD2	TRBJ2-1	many	CASSVFAGGPNEQFF	TGTGCCAGCAGTGTATTCGCGGGAGGGCCGAATGAGCAGTTCTTC
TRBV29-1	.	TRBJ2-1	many	CSVVPAGNEQFF	TGCAGCGTTGTCCCCGCTGGCAATGAGCAGTTCTTC
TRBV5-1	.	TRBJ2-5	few	CASSLGLGIMETQYF	TGCGCCAGCAGCTTGGGACTAGGGATTATGGAGACCCAGTACTTC
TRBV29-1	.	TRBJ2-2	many	CSVERGTGELFF	TGCAGCGTCGAAAGGGGAACCGGGGAGCTGTTTTTT
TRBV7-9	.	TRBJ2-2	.	CASSYDSSTGELFF	TGTGCCAGCAGCTACGACAGTTCCACCGGGGAGCTGTTTTTT
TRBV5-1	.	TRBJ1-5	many	CASSLGEGGQPQHF	TGCGCCAGCAGCTTGGGGGAGGGCGGCCAGCCCCAGCATTTT
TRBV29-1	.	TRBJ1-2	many	CSVGNTDSYGYTF	TGCAGCGTGGGGAATACGGACAGTTATGGCTACACCTTC
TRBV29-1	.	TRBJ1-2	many	CSVSPGLGYTF	TGCAGCGTTTCACCGGGACTTGGCTACACCTTC
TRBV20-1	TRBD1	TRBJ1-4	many	CSADGQGREKLFF	TGCAGTGCGGATGGACAGGGTCGAGAAAAACTGTTTTTT
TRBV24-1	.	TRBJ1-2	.	CATSDSAAGYTF	TGTGCCACCAGCGACAGTGCTGCGGGCTACACCTTC
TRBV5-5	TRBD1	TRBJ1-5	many	CASSQGQNDNQPQHF	TGTGCCAGCAGCCAGGGACAGAATGACAATCAGCCCCAGCATTTT
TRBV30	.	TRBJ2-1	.	CAWSEGLYNEQFF	TGTGCCTGGAGTGAAGGACTGTACAATGAGCAGTTCTTC
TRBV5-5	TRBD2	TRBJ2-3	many	CASSLVFGLAGEDTQYF	TGTGCCAGCAGCTTGGTATTTGGACTAGCGGGAGAAGATACGCAGTATTTT
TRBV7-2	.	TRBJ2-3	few	CASSFQRGTDTQYF	TGTGCCAGCAGCTTTCAACGGGGCACAGATACGCAGTATTTT
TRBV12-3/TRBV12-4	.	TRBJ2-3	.	CAIAGGPTDTQYF	TGTGCCATCGCAGGAGGGCCCACAGATACGCAGTATTTT
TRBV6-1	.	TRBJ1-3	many	CASSEGPGNTIYF	TGTGCCAGCAGTGAAGGTCCTGGAAACACCATATATTTT
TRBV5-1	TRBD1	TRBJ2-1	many	CASRAGGLEQFF	TGCGCCAGCAGGGCAGGGGGCCTTGAGCAGTTCTTC
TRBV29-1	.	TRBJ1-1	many	CSVERRAVKYTEAFF	TGCAGCGTTGAACGTAGGGCGGTGAAATACACTGAAGCTTTCTTT
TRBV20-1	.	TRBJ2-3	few	CSAPGQGATSGSYTTDTQYF	TGCAGTGCTCCGGGACAGGGGGCAACTAGCGGGAGCTACACCACAGATACGCAGTATTTT
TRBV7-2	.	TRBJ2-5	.	CASSSNTIWQETQYF	TGTGCCAGCAGCTCCAATACAATCTGGCAAGAGACCCAGTACTTC
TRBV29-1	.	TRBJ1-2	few	CSVEDKGGGGYGYTF	TGCAGCGTTGAAGATAAGGGGGGAGGGGGCTATGGCTACACCTTC
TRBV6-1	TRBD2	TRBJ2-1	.	CARDPAGGVNEQFF	TGTGCCAGGGATCCAGCGGGAGGGGTCAATGAGCAGTTCTTC
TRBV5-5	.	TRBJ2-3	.	CASSFPRGYTDTQYF	TGTGCCAGCAGCTTCCCTCGGGGATATACAGATACGCAGTATTTT
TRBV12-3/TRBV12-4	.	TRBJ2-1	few	CASSSSPDDYNEQFF	TGTGCCAGCAGTTCCTCACCCGACGACTACAATGAGCAGTTCTTC
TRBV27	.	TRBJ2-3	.	CASSLGRPPKGTDTQYF	TGTGCCAGCAGTTTAGGCAGGCCACCGAAGGGGACAGATACGCAGTATTTT
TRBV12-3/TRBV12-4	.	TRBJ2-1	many	CATLMGRLAYNEQFF	TGTGCCACCCTAATGGGGCGACTGGCCTACAATGAGCAGTTCTTC
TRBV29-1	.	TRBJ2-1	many	CSVGSRWNEQFF	TGCAGCGTTGGTAGCAGGTGGAATGAGCAGTTCTTC
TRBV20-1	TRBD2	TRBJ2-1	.	CSATTSAGTYNEQFF	TGCAGTGCTACTACCTCAGCGGGAACCTACAATGAGCAGTTCTTC
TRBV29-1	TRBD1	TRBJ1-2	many	CSVTGTGETAGGYTF	TGCAGCGTCACCGGGACAGGGGAGACCGCTGGCGGCTACACCTTC
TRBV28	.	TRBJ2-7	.	CASSTGPFEQYF	TGTGCCAGCAGCACCGGGCCCTTCGAGCAGTACTTC
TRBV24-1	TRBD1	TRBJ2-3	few	CATSDLKGATDTQYF	TGTGCCACCAGTGATTTGAAGGGGGCAACAGATACGCAGTATTTT
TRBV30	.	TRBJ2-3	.	CAWSRGDTDTRYF	TGTGCCTGGAGTCGGGGAGACACAGATACGCGGTATTTT
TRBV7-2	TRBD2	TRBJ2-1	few	CASSLGAGGINEQFF	TGTGCCAGCAGCTTAGGGGCGGGAGGGATCAATGAGCAGTTCTTC
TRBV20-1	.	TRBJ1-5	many	CSARKQLNQPQHF	TGCAGTGCTAGAAAACAACTCAATCAGCCCCAGCATTTT
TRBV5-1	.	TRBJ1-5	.	CASSLDYNQPQHF	TGCGCCAGCAGCTTAGATTATAATCAGCCCCAGCATTTT
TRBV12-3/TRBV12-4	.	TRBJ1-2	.	CASSLGAGNYGYTF	TGTGCCAGCAGTTTAGGAGCGGGGAACTATGGCTACACCTTC
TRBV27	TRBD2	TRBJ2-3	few	CASSFPGTSGWQNTQYF	TGTGCCAGCAGTTTCCCCGGGACTAGCGGGTGGCAAAATACGCAGTATTTT
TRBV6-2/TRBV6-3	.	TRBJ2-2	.	CASSYVGGADTGELFF	TGTGCCAGCAGTTATGTGGGGGGCGCGGACACCGGGGAGCTGTTTTTT
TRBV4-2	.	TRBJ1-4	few	CASSQEDSPATNEKLFF	TGTGCCAGCAGCCAAGAGGACAGCCCGGCAACTAATGAAAAACTGTTTTTT